This T cell receptor (beta chain) was documented in a study of CD8 T cells in ankylosing spondylitis. Study-level results: Disease-associated clones were CD8+ and fairly uncommon in peripheral blood. Significantly higher representation of disease-linked clones was reported for matched ankylosing spondylitis synovial fluid. What seemed typical of ankylosing spondylitis blood was a TCR beta motif built from eight highly homologous variants.

On this clonotype: Antigen specificity is unknown.

The TCR beta libraries were generated through quantitative 5'-RACE incorporating molecular barcodes. TCRdb passed the 5' RACE reads through MiXCR, listing each CDR3 protein once. The sample includes under 850,000 distinct CDR3 sequences, 15% to 20% of them seen just once. Trimming shortened V by 2 bases and J by 3 bases, and 14 bases separated the two germline ends. This CDR3 has 15 amino acids. Germline V lookup: CDR1 SGHKS, CDR2 YYEKEE (reference sequence). The sample was blood, either unsorted or a sorted T cell fraction (not recorded which). V usage is TRBV5-5 and J usage is TRBJ1-2; D unclear. This TCR derives from a male donor with ankylosing spondylitis. The CDR3 sequence is CASSLFLRDDYGYTF. The CDR3 DNA is TGTGCCAGCAGCTTATTCTTAAGGGATGACTATGGCTACACCTTC. Full variable domain (outside the CDR3, taken from reference TRBV5-5 and TRBJ1-2): DAGVTQSPTHLIKTRGQQVTLRCSPISGHKSVSWYQQVLGQGPQFIFQYYEKEERGRGNFPDRFSARQFPNYSSELNVNALLLGDSALYLCASSLFLRDDYGYTFGSGTRLTVV.